This T cell receptor beta chain was obtained from a study of response to subunit inactivated influenza vaccine. Study results and caveats: Only a handful of new T cells, the authors suggested, are recruited with each seasonal influenza vaccination.

TCRdb re-derived calls from the RT-PCR reads in MiXCR, one entry per CDR3 protein. The sample shows about 650,000 distinct CDR3 sequences, more than 15% of them seen only once. The CDR3 is 16 amino acids. V lost 7 bases to trimming and J lost 3 bases; unmatched junction nucleotides: 12. Comments on this clonotype: Its antigen remains unknown.

Sequencing was performed on PBMCs from blood, taken 12 days after vaccination. This chain connects TRBV23-1 to TRBJ1-2; 9 bases fit TRBD1. TRBV23-1 is known as an ORF, though its function is uncertain. The receptor comes from a man aged 50-59 years who received an inactivated influenza vaccine. The DNA for the CDR3 is TGCGCCAGCATAGACAGGGGGACCAGGTTGTACTATGGCTACACCTTC. This codes for CASIDRGTRLYYGYTF.